This T cell receptor beta chain stems from a study of T-cell reconstitution after alpha-beta-depleted transplantation in children. Study findings and constraints: Newly made T cells mostly supplied T-cell counts and diversity one year after transplant. Several hundred expanded graft clones reportedly supplied alpha-beta T cells about two months after transplant.

Germline loops: CDR1 SGHAT, CDR2 FQNNGV. The V gene end was trimmed by 4 bases and the J gene end by 9 bases; junction bases not matched to a gene: 6. The CDR3 extends over 13 amino acids. Unique molecular identifiers were used in preparing the TCRbeta library. TCRdb fed the PCR reads into MiXCR, producing one record per CDR3 protein. The sample includes some 440,000 distinct CDR3 sequences, about 16% of them seen just once. This clonotype was found a few times. Its antigen is as yet unknown. The material sequenced was PBMCs, mostly from graft donor cells, taken 360 days after TCRalphabeta/CD19-depleted stem cell transplant. The TCR was taken from a boy in the first two years of life who had a stem cell transplant for Wiskott-Aldrich syndrome, so the T cells may come from the graft donor. The chain recombines TRBV11-2 with TRBJ1-5; 7 bases match TRBD1. CDR3 sequence reads: CASSSQGQGPQHF. CDR3 in DNA: TGTGCCAGCAGCTCACAGGGGCAGGGGCCCCAGCATTTT.